Presented here are 30 T cell receptor beta chains from one specimen sequenced in a study of shared clonotypes between healthy human individuals. Using immunoSEQ multiplex PCR, the repertoire was profiled, and TCRdb retains in-frame clones only, with some absent. The data hold over 2 million clones, with about 90% observed a single time. Sequenced sample: naive CD4+ T cells from PBMCs. Subset: CD45RA+ positively selected. Source of these receptors: a man in his late teens or twenties in good health. Some clones in this sample may be carry-over from other donors' samples.

This chain uses TRBV7-8 with TRBJ2-5; D may be TRBD1 or TRBD2 (5 bases each). The germline V gene has CDR1 SGHVS and CDR2 FQNEAQ. V was shortened by 3 bases and J by 0 bases, with 11 bases between the two germline ends. This CDR3 has 15 amino acids. In nucleotides, the CDR3 is TGTGCCAGCAGCTTGGGACGGTCGTACCAAGAGACCCAGTACTTC. Translating it yields CASSLGRSYQETQYF.

The chain recombines TRBV5-5 with TRBJ1-5; tentative D call: TRBD1 (6 bases). Trimming took off 5 bases at V and 5 bases at J, with 11 bases between the two ends. Germline-derived CDR1 and CDR2 are SGHKS and YYEKEE (reference sequence). The CDR3 runs to 13 residues. The CDR3 reads CASSPDSYQPQHF. In DNA form, the CDR3 reads TGTGCCAGCAGTCCGGACAGTTATCAGCCCCAGCATTTT.

The chain is built from TRBV28 and TRBJ1-3, with TRBD1 as a possible D gene (5 bases). CDR1 and CDR2 (germline): MDHEN, SYDVKM. V lost 8 bases to trimming and J lost 0 bases, with 20 bases between them. The CDR3 loop spans 17 amino acids. In DNA form, the CDR3 reads TGTGCCAGCTCTCAGAGTTTTGGGGCGCTCTCTGGAAACACCATATATTTT. Translated: CASSQSFGALSGNTIYF.

This clone was observed a handful of times. The J gene is TRBJ1-1, the V gene TRBV5-1; D not resolved. CDR1 and CDR2 (germline): SGHRS, YFSETQ. CDR3 length: 13 amino acids. Trimming took 7 bases from V and 1 from J, leaving 11 bases between them. This CDR3 reads CASGGPENTEAFF. As DNA, the CDR3 is TGCGCCAGCGGCGGACCGGAGAACACTGAAGCTTTCTTT.

CDR3 region: CASRGSSYNEQFF. The DNA of the CDR3 is TGTGCCAGCAGGGGGAGCTCCTACAATGAGCAGTTCTTC. The chain employs TRBV6-5 and TRBJ2-1, with D tentatively TRBD2 (5 bases). Germline V gene lookup returns CDR1 MNHEY and CDR2 SVGAGI. V gave up 6 bases and J gave up 0 bases, with 6 bases separating them. CDR3 size: 13 residues.

V usage is TRBV7-9 and J usage is TRBJ2-3; 10 nucleotides line up with TRBD2. The germline gives CDR1 SEHNR, CDR2 FQNEAQ (reference sequence). V trimming: 2 bases; J trimming: 9 bases; junction bases outside the gene matches: 8. This CDR3 contains 15 residues. The CDR3 sequence: CASSLLAGAEQTQYF. In DNA form, the CDR3 reads TGTGCCAGCAGCTTACTAGCGGGAGCCGAGCAGACGCAGTATTTT.

Notes on this clone: The sample has other DNA sequences that encode this CDR3 too. The chain recombines TRBV7-9 with TRBJ2-3, with a weak D call TRBD1 (7 bases). The V end was cut by 3 bases, the J end by 1 base, with 8 bases between. CDR3 length: 14 amino acids. From germline, CDR1 is SEHNR and CDR2 FQNEAQ (reference sequence). The CDR3 here is CASSFRGGTDTQYF. Here the CDR3 DNA reads TGTGCCAGCAGCTTCAGGGGGGGCACAGATACGCAGTATTTT.

This clone was found once. The genes are TRBV6-5 and TRBJ1-2; D is possibly TRBD1 (5 bases). The CDR3 runs to 14 residues. Deletions cut 5 bases from V and 11 bases from J, with 21 bases between. Per germline, CDR1 MNHEY and CDR2 SVGAGI. The CDR3 sequence: CASSHRGAVGGYTF. CDR3 nucleotide sequence: TGTGCCAGCAGTCATAGGGGAGCCGTCGGTGGGTACACCTTC.

This clone was observed once. The chain couples TRBV9 to TRBJ1-3, with D perhaps matching TRBD1 (5 bases). With 0 bases removed from V and 4 bases from J, the gap between germline ends came to 11 bases. Looked up from germline, CDR1 is SGDLS and CDR2 is YYNGEE. The CDR3 is 15 residues long. The CDR3 reads CASSVEGRAGNTIYF. The CDR3 DNA reads as TGTGCCAGCAGCGTAGAGGGCAGGGCCGGAAACACCATATATTTT.

As to this clone: Other DNA sequences from this sample encode an identical CDR3 as well. CDR3 loop: CAISENRYEQYF. CDR3 DNA sequence: TGTGCCATCAGTGAAAACCGGTACGAGCAGTACTTC. The V and J genes are TRBV10-3 and TRBJ2-7, with no clear D. CDR1 and CDR2 from the germline V gene are ENHRY and SYGVKD. The CDR3 consists of 12 residues. Trimming removed 3 bases at V and 4 bases at J, with 7 bases between.

This chain joins TRBV28 and TRBJ2-7; possibly TRBD2 for D (6 bases). CDR3 length: 14 amino acids. Germline V gene data show CDR1 as MDHEN and CDR2 as SYDVKM. Trimming shortened V by 6 bases and J by 5 bases, and 17 bases separated the two germline ends. CDR3 DNA: TGTGCCAGCAGCACTCCCGGGAGTAACCACGAGCAGTACTTC. Protein sequence: CASSTPGSNHEQYF. The full variable domain, with the rest looked up from reference TRBV28 and TRBJ2-7, is DVKVTQSSRYLVKRTGEKVFLECVQDMDHENMFWYRQDPGLGLRLIYFSYDVKMKEKGDIPEGYSVSREKKERFSLILESASTNQTSMYLCASSTPGSNHEQYFGPGTRLTVT.

A remark on this clone: Additional DNA sequences in this sample encode the identical CDR3. The CDR3 reads CASSEGSPLHF. CDR3 DNA: TGTGCCAGCAGTGAGGGATCACCCCTCCACTTT. The chain employs TRBV2 and TRBJ1-6; D remains unclear. The length of the CDR3 is 11 residues. The germline V gene encodes CDR1 SNHLY and CDR2 FYNNEI. Trimming left V 3 bases short and J 10 bases short, with 4 bases between.

The chain carries TRBV28 and TRBJ1-1; the match to TRBD1 covers 8 bases. CDR3 length: 14 residues. Germline loops: CDR1 MDHEN, CDR2 SYDVKM. V lost 5 bases to trimming and J lost 12 bases; unmatched junction nucleotides: 14. In DNA form, the CDR3 reads TGTGCCAGCAGTCGCTCAGGGGGCTACCTGAAATCTTTCTTT. Protein: CASSRSGGYLKSFF.

The chain couples TRBV7-2 to TRBJ1-2, with a tentative D call TRBD1 (5 bases). V gave up 1 base and J gave up 2 bases, with 14 bases separating them. The CDR3 runs to 16 residues. Germline-derived CDR1 and CDR2 are SGHTA and FQGNSA. CDR3 in amino acids: CASSLGGARRNYGYTF. The CDR3 DNA sequence: TGTGCCAGCAGCTTAGGAGGGGCACGGCGGAACTATGGCTACACCTTC.

Comment on this clone: The same CDR3 also results from other DNA sequences found in this sample. The V call is TRBV25-1, the J call TRBJ2-6; D call uncertain. Germline V gene sequence: CDR1 MGHDK, CDR2 SYGVNS. V was trimmed by 3 bases and J by 2 bases, leaving 2 bases between them. CDR3 length equals 13 residues. The CDR3 nucleotides read TGTGCCAGCAGTGAGGCTGGGGCCAACGTCCTGACTTTC. Encoded protein: CASSEAGANVLTF.

The chain uses TRBV2 and TRBJ1-5; no definite D call. The CDR3 covers 14 residues. V dropped 6 bases and J dropped 4 bases, with 13 bases sitting between them. Germline lookup yields CDR1 SNHLY and CDR2 FYNNEI. CDR3 DNA sequence: TGTGCCAGCAGGCCGGGATCAGCTAATCAGCCCCAGCATTTT. Its protein is CASRPGSANQPQHF.

This sequence joins TRBV9 and TRBJ2-1; 10 bases are shared with TRBD2. The CDR3 is 15 amino acids. Germline lookup yields CDR1 SGDLS and CDR2 YYNGEE. With V trimmed by 4 bases and J by 9 bases, 10 bases remained unmatched. The chain's CDR3 is CASSQRTSGGGEQFF. The CDR3, as DNA: TGTGCCAGCAGCCAAAGGACTAGCGGTGGTGGTGAGCAGTTCTTC.

The chain has TRBV29-1 and TRBJ1-4; D perhaps matches TRBD1 (5 bases). Trimming pared 4 bases from V and 1 base from J, leaving 7 bases between. Germline values: CDR1 SQVTM, CDR2 ANQGSEA. The CDR3 runs to 13 residues. The CDR3 DNA reads TGCAGCGTTGGTCAGGGAACTAATGAAAAACTGTTTTTT. It codes for CSVGQGTNEKLFF.

The chain joins TRBV5-1 to TRBJ2-7; D may be TRBD1 or TRBD2 (8 bases each). Germline-derived CDR1 and CDR2 are SGHRS and YFSETQ. The CDR3 extends over 15 amino acids. Trimming stripped 3 bases from V and 2 bases from J, with 15 bases between. CDR3 sequence: CASSSVAGQAYEQYF. In DNA form, the CDR3 reads TGCGCCAGCAGCTCTGTAGCGGGACAGGCCTACGAGCAGTACTTC.

Notes on this clone: The same CDR3 also results from other DNA sequences found in this sample. The CDR3 DNA follows: TGCGCCAGCAGCTTGGGACTGACAGCCCCTTACAATGAGCAGTTCTTC. This gives the protein CASSLGLTAPYNEQFF. V and J are TRBV5-1 and TRBJ2-1; a possible D gene is TRBD1 (5 bases). V was clipped by 0 bases and J by 4 bases, with 14 bases between them. The CDR3 is made up of 16 amino acids. Germline V lookup: CDR1 SGHRS, CDR2 YFSETQ. The whole variable domain, filled in from reference TRBV5-1 and TRBJ2-1, reads KAGVTQTPRYLIKTRGQQVTLSCSPISGHRSVSWYQQTPGQGLQFLFEYFSETQRNKGNFPGRFSGRQFSNSRSEMNVSTLELGDSALYLCASSLGLTAPYNEQFFGPGTRLTVL.

The V and J genes are TRBV5-1 and TRBJ2-7; TRBD2 matches at 12 bases. In germline, CDR1 is SGHRS, CDR2 YFSETQ. The CDR3 covers 15 residues. V gave up 4 bases and J gave up 7 bases; unmatched junction bases: 9. The CDR3 sequence: CASSLRPSGRGEQYF. CDR3 coding DNA: TGCGCCAGCAGCCTCCGGCCTAGCGGGAGGGGAGAGCAGTACTTC.

The rearrangement links TRBV9 to TRBJ1-6; TRBD1 might be the D (6 bases). CDR3 size: 15 residues. The germline V and J ends were trimmed by 0 bases and 7 bases, with 11 bases remaining between them. From germline, CDR1 is SGDLS and CDR2 YYNGEE. The CDR3 here is CASSVEGTSNSPLHF. The CDR3 nucleotides read TGTGCCAGCAGCGTAGAGGGGACAAGCAATTCACCCCTCCACTTT.

J is TRBJ1-1 and V is TRBV5-1; 12 nucleotides agree with TRBD1. V shed 0 bases and J 6 bases; nucleotides not matched to a gene: 6. The CDR3 runs to 16 residues. The germline CDR1 and CDR2 sequences are SGHRS and YFSETQ. The CDR3 nucleotides read TGCGCCAGCAGCTTGGCAGAGGGACAGGGGGCCGCTGAAGCTTTCTTT. Its protein product is CASSLAEGQGAAEAFF. Supplemented by reference TRBV5-1 and TRBJ1-1, the full variable domain reads KAGVTQTPRYLIKTRGQQVTLSCSPISGHRSVSWYQQTPGQGLQFLFEYFSETQRNKGNFPGRFSGRQFSNSRSEMNVSTLELGDSALYLCASSLAEGQGAAEAFFGQGTRLTVV.

The CDR3 nucleotides are TGTGCCAGCAGCCATACCTGGACTAGCGGGGGCCGAGATACGCAGTATTTT. It encodes CASSHTWTSGGRDTQYF. This chain connects TRBV5-8 to TRBJ2-3; 13 nucleotides align to TRBD2. The V segment lost 4 bases and the J segment 5 bases; nucleotides outside the gene matches: 10. CDR3 size: 17 residues. CDR1 and CDR2 (germline): SGHTS, YDEGEE.

The chain links TRBV5-1 to TRBJ1-4, with D perhaps TRBD1 (6 bases). The germline CDR1 and CDR2 sequences are SGHRS and YFSETQ. The CDR3 totals 16 residues. With 0 bases removed from V and 6 bases from J, the gap between germline ends came to 15 bases. The CDR3: CASSLDKGGGDEKLFF. Written as DNA, the CDR3 is TGCGCCAGCAGCTTGGATAAGGGGGGAGGAGATGAAAAACTGTTTTTT.

The chain combines TRBV11-2 with TRBJ2-2; D unclear. This CDR3 is 14 amino acids long. The V end was cut by 7 bases, the J end by 3 bases, with 12 bases between. Germline V lookup: CDR1 SGHAT, CDR2 FQNNGV. CDR3 residues: CASNSPGYTGELFF. CDR3 nucleotide sequence: TGTGCCAGCAACTCCCCAGGTTACACCGGGGAGCTGTTTTTT.

A note on this clone: The sample has other DNA sequences that encode this CDR3 too. V usage is TRBV28 and J usage is TRBJ1-4; D uncertain. With 5 bases removed from V and 0 bases from J, the gap between germline ends came to 10 bases. CDR1 MDHEN and CDR2 SYDVKM come from the germline V gene. The CDR3 covers 15 residues. The DNA of the CDR3 is TGTGCCAGCAGTCCCGATAGTGCAACTAATGAAAAACTGTTTTTT. This codes for CASSPDSATNEKLFF.

The V and J genes are TRBV9 and TRBJ2-3; TRBD1 is a possible D gene (6 bases). The germline V gene has CDR1 SGDLS and CDR2 YYNGEE. Trimming took off 4 bases at V and 4 bases at J, with 19 bases between the two ends. CDR3 length: 16 amino acids. DNA for the CDR3: TGTGCCAGCAGCTCCCCGCAGGGACAAGGAGCAGATACGCAGTATTTT. Its protein is CASSSPQGQGADTQYF.

J is TRBJ2-5 and V is TRBV6-5; possibly TRBD2 for D (6 bases). This CDR3 is built from 14 residues. Germline CDR1 and CDR2: MNHEY and SVGAGI. Trimming took off 6 bases at V and 5 bases at J, with 16 bases between the two ends. The CDR3, as DNA: TGTGCCAGCAGAGTACCGGGGGACTCGGAGACCCAGTACTTC. Translating gives CASRVPGDSETQYF.

This clone has just one count. The chain has TRBV19 and TRBJ1-3; D uncertain. The V gene's germline CDR1 is LNHDA and CDR2 SQIVND (reference sequence). CDR3 size: 16 residues. V was cut by 5 bases and J by 3 bases, with 17 bases left in between. The CDR3 loop reads CASSRAGAFGGNTIYF. In nucleotides, the CDR3 is TGTGCCAGTAGTCGAGCGGGAGCTTTTGGTGGAAACACCATATATTTT. The full variable domain, rest sourced from reference TRBV19 and TRBJ1-3, is DGGITQSPKYLFRKEGQNVTLSCEQNLNHDAMYWYRQDPGQGLRLIYYSQIVNDFQKGDIAEGYSVSREKKESFPLTVTSAQKNPTAFYLCASSRAGAFGGNTIYFGEGSWLTVV.